This entry lists 20 T cell receptor beta chains sequenced from one sample in a study of PD-L1 blockade in urothelial cancer listed by TCRdb under 2017. The intended sense of this specimen's time point label: pretreatment peripheral blood. The library was made by the immunoSEQ multiplex PCR assay. Not all clones reach the TCRdb copy of this immuneACCESS table, which keeps in-frame sequences only. Checked studies attribute under half of the gap to unresolved V genes and leave the rest unexplained. Recorded for this sample are 68,000 or so clones; roughly 79% of them occurred a single time. 4.5% to 6% of the sample lies in the top ten. The sample was PBMCs, taken around atezolizumab (anti-PD-L1) treatment. The receptors stem from a man aged 70 or older with urothelial cancer.

A word on this clone: With a much larger clone just one base away, this may be a read error. This chain joins TRBV14 and TRBJ1-1, with 7 positions matching TRBD1. This CDR3 region has 15 residues. J was trimmed by 4 bases and V by 4 bases; bases with no gene match: 9. Germline CDR1 reads SGHDN; CDR2 reads FVKESK. CDR3 amino acids: CASSRETGWSTEAFF. For the CDR3, the DNA is TGTGCCAGCAGCCGAGAGACAGGGTGGAGCACTGAAGCTTTCTTT.

The V and J genes are TRBV27 and TRBJ2-2; 14 bases match TRBD2. With V trimmed by 1 base and J by 3 bases, 4 bases remained unmatched. Per the germline V gene, CDR1 is MNHEY and CDR2 is SMNVEV (reference sequence). The CDR3 length is 18 residues. The CDR3 bases are TGTGCCAGCAGTTTATTGGGACTAGCGGGAGTGGACACCGGGGAGCTGTTTTTT. This translates into CASSLLGLAGVDTGELFF.

Only one count was recorded for this clone. J is TRBJ2-7 and V is TRBV29-1, with TRBD2 matching 13 bases. This CDR3 has 13 amino acids. With 7 bases clipped from V and 3 bases from J, the junction kept 3 bases outside the gene matches. Germline V CDR1 and CDR2: SQVTM, ANQGSEA. In DNA, the CDR3 is TGCAGCGCTGGGACTAGCGGGGACTACGAGCAGTACTTC. This encodes CSAGTSGDYEQYF.

The chain links TRBV7-2 to TRBJ1-1, with 9 bases fitting TRBD1. This CDR3 has 15 amino acids. V lost 0 bases to trimming and J lost 6 bases; unmatched junction nucleotides: 5. Germline V CDR1 and CDR2: SGHTA, FQGNSA. CDR3 loop: CASSLAGQGSAEAFF. In nucleotides, the CDR3 is TGTGCCAGCAGCTTAGCGGGACAGGGAAGCGCTGAAGCTTTCTTT.

This rearrangement joins TRBV7-9 to TRBJ2-3, with 8 bases lining up with TRBD2. With 7 bases clipped from V and 6 bases from J, the junction kept 9 bases outside the gene matches. Germline CDR1 and CDR2: SEHNR and FQNEAQ (reference sequence). There are 14 residues in the CDR3. The DNA of the CDR3 is TGTGCCAGCACCCCAGCGGGGGCGTTTGATACGCAGTATTTT. Translating it yields CASTPAGAFDTQYF.

The V call is TRBV19, the J call TRBJ1-4; TRBD1 is a possible D gene (5 bases). Looked up from germline, CDR1 is LNHDA and CDR2 is SQIVND (reference sequence). The CDR3 is 16 residues long. V dropped 6 bases and J dropped 2 bases, with 16 bases sitting between them. The CDR3 bases are TGTGCCAGTAGAACCCCAGGCGGGGGGACTAATGAAAAACTGTTTTTT. Its translation is CASRTPGGGTNEKLFF.

The chain employs TRBV6-1 and TRBJ2-7; the match to TRBD1 covers 7 bases. Per germline, CDR1 MNHNS and CDR2 SASEGT. The CDR3 has 15 amino acids. The V and J ends lost 6 bases and 6 bases, in that order; junction bases with no gene match: 14. Here the CDR3 reads CASRDRPRDSSEQYF. The CDR3 DNA sequence: TGTGCCAGCAGGGATCGCCCCCGGGACAGCTCCGAGCAGTACTTC.

The chain is built from TRBV19 and TRBJ2-7; 9 bases line up with TRBD1. CDR3 size: 16 residues. With V trimmed by 4 bases and J by 3 bases, 10 bases remained unmatched. Germline V CDR1 and CDR2: LNHDA, SQIVND (reference sequence). The CDR3 DNA is TGTGCCAGTAGTAAAGCTTCAGGGACAGGGAACTACGAGCAGTACTTC. Protein: CASSKASGTGNYEQYF.

V is TRBV28 and J is TRBJ2-7; D might be TRBD2 (6 bases). The ends were cut back, 6 bases at V and 7 bases at J, with 22 bases in the middle. The CDR3 is made up of 15 amino acids. From germline, CDR1 is MDHEN and CDR2 SYDVKM. CDR3 region: CASSLGRGQVREQYF. The CDR3 nucleotides are TGTGCCAGCAGCCTCGGGCGGGGCCAGGTTAGGGAGCAGTACTTC.

The V and J genes are TRBV5-4 and TRBJ2-4; D is unresolved. CDR3 length equals 15 residues. V gave up 4 bases and J gave up 0 bases, with 11 bases separating them. CDR1 is SGHNT, CDR2 YYREEE, per germline (reference sequence). CDR3 protein: CASSPSPGAKNIQYF. CDR3 DNA: TGTGCCAGCAGCCCCTCTCCCGGAGCCAAAAACATTCAGTACTTC.

This clone has a handful of counts. Written as DNA, the CDR3 is TGTGCCAGCAGTTTCGGCAGGGCTGGGAATGAGCAGTTCTTC. Residues: CASSFGRAGNEQFF. The J gene is TRBJ2-1, the V gene TRBV27; possible D gene TRBD1, 5 bases. This CDR3 contains 14 residues. Trimming took 3 bases from V and 7 from J, leaving 13 bases between them. CDR1 MNHEY and CDR2 SMNVEV come from the germline V gene (reference sequence).

The V call is TRBV18, the J call TRBJ1-5; D gene uncertain. The CDR3 has 14 amino acids. With 3 bases removed from V and 4 bases from J, the gap between germline ends came to 10 bases. Germline CDR1 reads KGHSH; CDR2 reads LQKENI. The DNA of the CDR3 is TGTGCCAGCTCACCGCCCGGGAGTAATCAGCCCCAGCATTTT. Translated: CASSPPGSNQPQHF. Complete variable domain (other parts from reference TRBV18 and TRBJ1-5): NAGVMQNPRHLVRRRGQEARLRCSPMKGHSHVYWYRQLPEEGLKFMVYLQKENIIDESGMPKERFSAEFPKEGPSILRIQQVVRGDSAAYFCASSPPGSNQPQHFGDGTRLSIL.

This clone was seen a single time. This rearrangement joins TRBV9 to TRBJ2-7, with TRBD1 matching 7 bases. Germline values: CDR1 SGDLS, CDR2 YYNGEE. V gave up 6 bases and J gave up 0 bases; unmatched junction bases: 6. This CDR3 comprises 14 residues. In DNA, the CDR3 is TGTGCCAGCACACCGGGACAGAGCTCCTACGAGCAGTACTTC. Protein sequence: CASTPGQSSYEQYF.

This clone was picked up a small number of times. The chain links TRBV19 to TRBJ1-1, with 8 bases that match TRBD1. The trim removed 4 bases at V and 3 bases at J, leaving 10 bases unmatched. CDR3 size: 16 residues. Looked up from germline, CDR1 is LNHDA and CDR2 is SQIVND (reference sequence). CDR3 amino acids: CASSTLLQGADTEAFF. The CDR3 region has the DNA TGTGCCAGTAGTACTCTTCTCCAGGGGGCGGACACTGAAGCTTTCTTT.

V gene TRBV19 combines with J gene TRBJ2-3; possible D gene TRBD1, 6 bases. Deletions cut 5 bases from V and 6 bases from J, with 21 bases between. The CDR3 totals 16 residues. Germline V gives CDR1 LNHDA, CDR2 SQIVND (reference sequence). This CDR3 is CASSSEGVGPGDTQYF. The DNA of the CDR3 is TGTGCCAGTAGTTCAGAGGGGGTTGGCCCCGGCGATACGCAGTATTTT.

This clone was picked up a small number of times. V and J are TRBV5-4 and TRBJ1-6; D gene unclear. CDR1 is SGHNT, CDR2 YYREEE, per germline (reference sequence). The CDR3 is made up of 15 amino acids. Trimming stripped 3 bases from V and 10 bases from J, with 17 bases between. The CDR3 region has the DNA TGTGCCAGCAGCTCCAGTGTGCTCTCGGGATCACCCCTCCACTTT. It translates to CASSSSVLSGSPLHF.

This chain uses TRBV9 with TRBJ2-7; 10 bases agree with TRBD1. The CDR3 is made up of 15 amino acids. Germline CDR1 is SGDLS and CDR2 is YYNGEE. The V and J ends lost 2 bases and 0 bases, in that order; junction bases with no gene match: 2. CDR3 amino acids: CASSVGQGDSYEQYF. The DNA of the CDR3 is TGTGCCAGCAGCGTCGGACAGGGGGACTCCTACGAGCAGTACTTC.

The chain is built from TRBV2 and TRBJ2-5; 7 bases agree with TRBD1. The CDR3 extends over 13 amino acids. V was clipped by 6 bases and J by 4 bases; unmatched bases: 5. Germline-derived CDR1 and CDR2 are SNHLY and FYNNEI. Here the CDR3 reads CASSRGGRETQYF. DNA of the CDR3: TGTGCCAGCAGCCGAGGGGGCAGAGAGACCCAGTACTTC.

The chain carries TRBV7-2 and TRBJ2-7; 8 nucleotides agree with TRBD2. CDR1 and CDR2 (germline): SGHTA, FQGNSA. V shed 5 bases, J shed 6 bases, and the junction held 6 bases outside the gene matches. The CDR3 sequence is 13 residues long. CDR3 DNA: TGTGCCAGCAGCGCGACTAGCGTAGGCGAGCAGTACTTC. The encoded protein is CASSATSVGEQYF.

The gene calls are TRBV19 and TRBJ2-5; 12 positions agree with TRBD2. Trimming cost V 3 bases and J 2 bases; bases outside gene matches: 4. The CDR3 runs to 16 residues. The germline V gene encodes CDR1 LNHDA and CDR2 SQIVND (reference sequence). This chain's CDR3 is CASSILGLAGQETQYF. CDR3 nucleotide sequence: TGTGCCAGTAGTATTCTTGGACTAGCGGGACAAGAGACCCAGTACTTC.